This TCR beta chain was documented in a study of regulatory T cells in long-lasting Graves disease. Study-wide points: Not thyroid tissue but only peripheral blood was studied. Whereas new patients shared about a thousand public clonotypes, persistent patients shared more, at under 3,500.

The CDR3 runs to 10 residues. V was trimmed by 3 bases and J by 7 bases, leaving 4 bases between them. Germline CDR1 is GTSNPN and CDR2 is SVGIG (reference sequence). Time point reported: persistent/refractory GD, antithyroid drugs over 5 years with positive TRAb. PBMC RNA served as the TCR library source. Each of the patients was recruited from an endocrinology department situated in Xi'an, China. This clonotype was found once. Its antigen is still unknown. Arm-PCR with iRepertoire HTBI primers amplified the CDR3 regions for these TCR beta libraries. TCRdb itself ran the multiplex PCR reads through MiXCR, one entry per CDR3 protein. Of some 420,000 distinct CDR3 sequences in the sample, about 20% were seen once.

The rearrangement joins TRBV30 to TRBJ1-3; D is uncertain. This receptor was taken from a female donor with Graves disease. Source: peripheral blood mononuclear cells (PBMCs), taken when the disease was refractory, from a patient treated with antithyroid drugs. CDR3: CAWRDNTIYF. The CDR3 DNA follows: TGTGCCTGGAGAGACAACACCATATATTTT.